This T cell receptor beta chain is from a study of cytomegalovirus exposure and HLA in healthy donors. Study information: An earlier analysis identified 95 million to 120 million unique TCR beta sequences in about 200 million T cells.

V trimming: 4 bases; J trimming: 4 bases; junction bases outside the gene matches: 5. The CDR3 spans 16 residues. Looked up from germline, CDR1 is SGHVS and CDR2 is FQNEAQ. In the case of this clone: Its target is unknown.

Primers included in the PCR were 60 Vbeta and 13 Jbeta primers. Assay used: immunoSEQ multiplex PCR; TCRdb lists only in-frame clones, some missing. The table has 95,000 to 150,000 clones, approximately 72% seen once. Findings and limits, study-wide: TCR beta chain V- and J-gene trimming was linked, in a later analysis, to a missense variant in DCLRE1C.

The sample comprised PBMCs. V is TRBV7-8 and J is TRBJ2-7; TRBD2 matches at 15 bases. The sequence came from a woman in her forties or fifties in good health and CMV-seropositive. The CDR3 spells CASSSGTSGGIYEQYF. The CDR3 nucleotides read TGTGCCAGCAGCTCCGGGACTAGCGGGGGGATATACGAGCAGTACTTC.